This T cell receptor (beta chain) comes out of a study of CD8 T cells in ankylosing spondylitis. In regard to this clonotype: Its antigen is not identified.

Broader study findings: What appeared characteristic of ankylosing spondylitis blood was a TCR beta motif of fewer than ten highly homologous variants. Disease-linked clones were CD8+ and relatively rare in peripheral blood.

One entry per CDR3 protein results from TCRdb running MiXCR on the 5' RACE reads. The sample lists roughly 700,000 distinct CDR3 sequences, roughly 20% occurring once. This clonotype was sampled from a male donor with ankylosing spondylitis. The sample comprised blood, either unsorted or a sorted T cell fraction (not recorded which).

This CDR3 is CSVELAVTIHEQYF. In nucleotides, the CDR3 is TGCAGCGTGGAACTAGCCGTCACGATCCACGAGCAGTACTTC. The chain joins TRBV29-1 to TRBJ2-7; perhaps TRBD2 as D (6 bases). Between the trimmed V and J ends, which lost 6 bases and 5 bases, there was a span of 20 bases. CDR1 and CDR2 from the germline V gene are SQVTM and ANQGSEA. This CDR3 region has 14 residues.